This T cell receptor (beta chain) was retrieved from a study of T cells in Graves' hyperthyroidism and ophthalmopathy. Ten or more counts support this clonotype. Its antigen is as yet unknown. Uncontrolled infection, other autoimmune disease, pregnancy or lactation excluded patients. Broader study findings: Ophthalmopathy cases were set apart from stable hyperthyroidism by a 13 V-J model. Ophthalmopathy, as predicted by the model, came a median roughly 6.5 months after the prediction. Most clonotypes that expanded in the thyroid above 0.001 also showed up in blood.

Authors of the study amplified TCR beta CDR3 regions from RNA transcripts. The TCR CDR3 was amplified in a first-round RT-PCR using the HTBI primer set. TCRdb ran MiXCR on the multiplex PCR reads and lists one entry per CDR3 protein. The sample has 45,000 to 55,000 distinct CDR3 sequences, around 55% seen once. The CDR3 contains 15 residues. CDR1 MNHNS and CDR2 SASEGT come from the germline V gene. The junction had 11 bases not matched to a gene; V was cut back by 4 bases and J by 11 bases. The TCR comes from a man between 18 and 35 years old with Graves' hyperthyroidism. The sequenced sample was peripheral blood or thyroid tissue (not recorded which). The chain joins TRBV6-1 to TRBJ1-6, with 7 bases fitting TRBD1. The DNA of the CDR3 is TGTGCCAGCAGTGTGCAAGGGGGCGCGGGGGCACCCCTCCACTTT. Translation: CASSVQGGAGAPLHF.